A single TCR beta chain is shown here with its context. Its target is not known. This record belongs to a study of shared clonotypes between healthy human individuals. Study-wide points: Generation probabilities of non-shared clonotypes were lower (relative to those shared by all four donors).

Using immunoSEQ multiplex PCR, the repertoire was profiled, and TCRdb retains in-frame clones only, with some absent. This sample has millions of clones, with 95% found just once. With 7 bases removed from V and 11 bases from J, the gap between germline ends came to 15 bases. CDR1 is MNHNS, CDR2 SASEGT, per germline. The CDR3 is 13 amino acids. Recent acute infections and vaccinations were absent in the healthy HIV-negative adult donors. A CD45RA-negative memory subset and a CD45RA+ naive subset were separated from the CD4+ cells. The V gene is TRBV6-1, the J gene TRBJ1-6; a weak D match, TRBD1 (5 bases). Sequenced: naive CD4+ T cells sorted from blood. The subset denotes: CD45RA+ positively selected. The sequence was obtained from a man between 18 and 35 years old in good health. As DNA, the CDR3 is TGTGCCAGCACTGACAGCATCCGAGCACCCCTCCACTTT. This sequence encodes CASTDSIRAPLHF.